The entry below describes one T cell receptor beta chain. Each PCR replicate from the sorted subsets contained about 200 ng DNA, which is tens of thousands of T cell genomes. Sequenced by immunoSEQ multiplex PCR; TCRdb stores in-frame clones only, minus some. The sample shows roughly 850,000 clones, roughly 96% of them seen only once. The data were obtained in a study of shared clonotypes between healthy human individuals. Terminally differentiated effector memory CD45RA+ cells were excluded by CCR7 positive selection of CD45RO-negative cells. J lost 0 bases, V lost 1 base, and 10 bases had no gene match. Germline V gene data show CDR1 as SGHRS and CDR2 as YFSETQ. This CDR3 is built from 18 residues.

The chain joins TRBV5-1 to TRBJ2-1; TRBD2 matches at 7 bases. The sequence was collected from a man in his thirties or forties in good health. The specimen sequenced was naive CD8+ T cells sorted from blood. CDR3 in amino acids: CASSLTNRGSDSYNEQFF. CDR3 bases: TGCGCCAGCAGCTTGACGAATCGCGGGAGTGACTCCTACAATGAGCAGTTCTTC. The full variable domain, with the rest looked up from reference TRBV5-1 and TRBJ2-1, is KAGVTQTPRYLIKTRGQQVTLSCSPISGHRSVSWYQQTPGQGLQFLFEYFSETQRNKGNFPGRFSGRQFSNSRSEMNVSTLELGDSALYLCASSLTNRGSDSYNEQFFGPGTRLTVL.